This T cell receptor (beta chain) comes out of a study of spatial heterogeneity in lung cancer (dated by TCRdb to between 2018 and 2021). Study-level background: Beta-chain transcripts were consistently detected in greater numbers than alpha-chain transcripts, which likely reflects a higher abundance of beta-chain transcripts. In tumor regions, TCR transcript counts showed a strong correlation with a T cell transcriptional module score from matched bulk RNA-seq. In the raw uncorrected reads, each unique combination of TCR and UMI appeared on average more than ten times. In non-small cell lung cancer, the study quantitatively compared TCR alpha and beta repertoires across several tumor regions, matched nontumor lung, and blood. TCR repertoire features were related to nonsynonymous mutation counts determined by whole-exome sequencing of tumor tissue. Both alpha and beta chains were TCR-sequenced in 210 or so tumor regions, under 70 matched nontumor lung samples and around 50 PBMC samples obtained at surgery. The research as a whole found: TCR-seq was estimated to cover only about 7% of tumor T cells for alpha chains and 13% to 15% for beta chains. Confirming at a functional level the hypothesis that regional TCRs recognize regional mutations was considered to require additional single-cell paired TCR alpha and beta sequencing. Counts of ubiquitous and regional expanded TCRs correlated with counts of ubiquitous and regional nonsynonymous mutations, respectively. The number of expanded intratumoral alpha and beta TCRs correlated with the tumor nonsynonymous mutation count.

Library preparation was by 5' RACE. The reads were generated on a NextSeq 500. The TCR library protocol attached a unique molecular identifier to each TCR cDNA molecule to allow correction of PCR and sequencing errors. The paper's processing steps were these. TCR identification, UMI-based error correction and CDR3 extraction were performed with Decombinator tools. Expanded TCRs were defined as those above a frequency of 2 per 1,000, corresponding to the top 1% of the tumor frequency distribution. Expanded tumor TCRs statistically deemed absent (corrected P<0.05) from at least one tumor region were classed as regional, and all other expanded tumor TCRs were classed as ubiquitous. Renyi diversity was calculated using the R vegan package after each repertoire was subsampled 100 times to 5,000 TCRs. CDR3 similarity networks were built from amino acid triplet string-kernel similarity, with CDR3s being connected when pairwise similarity was above 0.82. In TCRdb, the public reads were trimmed at Q25 with fastp and aligned with MiXCR, with productive beta chains retained. Every distinct CDR3 protein forms one entry, paired with its most common genes and DNA. For this entry, the V and J calls and clone size follow TCRdb and not the study's own pipeline. Recorded for this sample are around 9,300 distinct CDR3 sequences; approximately 50% of them occurred a single time. The top ten clones comprise roughly 28% of the sample.

CDR1 and CDR2, looked up from the germline V gene, are SGHVS and FQNEAQ. The junction shows trimming of 3 bases on V and 7 bases on J, and the gene matches do not reach 3 bases of it. The CDR3 has 14 amino acids, counting the end cysteine and phenylalanine. Only the CDR3 DNA is retained, 42 bases long and in frame from the first base. Sample time point, as interpreted from the label and publication: sample taken at primary tumor resection. Donors were some 67 patients with early-stage, untreated non-small cell lung cancer from the lung TRACERx cohort. TCR sequencing used whole RNA extracted from tumor and nontumor lung tissue, or from cryopreserved PBMC samples, without cell sorting. Only patients for whom sufficient RNA was available from at least two tumor regions were selected for TCR sequencing. Before being selected, tumor and adjacent nontumor lung specimens were reviewed by a lung pathologist.

As concerns this clonotype: It lacks a known antigen. One base away there is no much larger clone; base qualities are not given. This beta chain is a stray sequence in a library constructed for alpha chains; its clone size is not meaningful.

The sequencing here drew on lung tumor tissue, taken at surgery. The chain employs TRBV7-8 and TRBJ1-2; TRBD1 matches 12 bases in the middle. This TCR derives from a female donor with early-stage non-small cell lung cancer. The nucleotides read TGTGCCAGCAGCTTGGGACAGGGGGCGATTGGCTACACCTTC. Its protein product is CASSLGQGAIGYTF.